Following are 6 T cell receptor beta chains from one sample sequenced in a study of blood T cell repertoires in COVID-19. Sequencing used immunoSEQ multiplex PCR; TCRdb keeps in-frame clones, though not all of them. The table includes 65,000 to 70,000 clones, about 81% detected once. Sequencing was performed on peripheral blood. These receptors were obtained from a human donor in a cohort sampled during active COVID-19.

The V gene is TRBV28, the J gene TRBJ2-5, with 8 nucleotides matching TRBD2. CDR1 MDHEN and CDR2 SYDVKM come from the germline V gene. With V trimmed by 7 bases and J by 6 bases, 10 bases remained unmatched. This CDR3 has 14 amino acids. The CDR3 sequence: CASKNGLAGQTQYF. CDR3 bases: TGTGCCAGCAAAAACGGACTAGCAGGTCAGACCCAGTACTTC.

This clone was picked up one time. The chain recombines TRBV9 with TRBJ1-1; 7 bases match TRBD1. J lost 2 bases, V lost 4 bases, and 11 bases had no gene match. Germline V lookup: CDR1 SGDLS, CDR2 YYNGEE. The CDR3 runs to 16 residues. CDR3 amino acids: CASSLNPQGVNTEAFF. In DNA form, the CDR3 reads TGTGCCAGCAGCCTTAATCCTCAGGGGGTCAACACTGAAGCTTTCTTT.

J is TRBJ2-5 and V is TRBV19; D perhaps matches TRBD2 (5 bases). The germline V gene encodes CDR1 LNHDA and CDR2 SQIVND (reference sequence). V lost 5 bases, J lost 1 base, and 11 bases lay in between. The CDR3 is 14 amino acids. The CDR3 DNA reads TGTGCCAGTAGTTTACTGGGAGCCCAAGAGACCCAGTACTTC. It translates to CASSLLGAQETQYF.

CDR3 nucleotide sequence: TGTGCCAGCAGTCCAGACAGGGTCGAGGAGGAAAAACTGTTTTTT. It codes for CASSPDRVEEEKLFF. The chain employs TRBV28 and TRBJ1-4, with TRBD1 matching over 7 bases. The V gene end was trimmed by 5 bases and the J gene end by 8 bases; junction bases not matched to a gene: 11. Per the germline V gene, CDR1 is MDHEN and CDR2 is SYDVKM. CDR3 size: 15 residues.

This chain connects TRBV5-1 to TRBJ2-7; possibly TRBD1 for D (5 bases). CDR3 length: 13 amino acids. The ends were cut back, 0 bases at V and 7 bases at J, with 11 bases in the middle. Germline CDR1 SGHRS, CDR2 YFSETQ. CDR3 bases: TGCGCCAGCAGCTTGGGTCAGGGTTGGGAGCAGTACTTC. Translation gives CASSLGQGWEQYF.

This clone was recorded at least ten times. For the CDR3, the DNA is TGCGCCAGCAGCCCAGCAGGGGGTTCGGTAGAGCAGTTCTTC. This translates into CASSPAGGSVEQFF. The rearrangement uses TRBV4-1 and TRBJ2-1, with 7 bases identical to TRBD1. CDR3 length: 14 residues. CDR1 and CDR2 (germline): MGHRA, YSYEKL. The ends lost 4 bases at V and 10 bases at J; junction bases unmatched: 10.